One and the same sample provided the 29 T cell receptor beta chains below, sequenced in a study of cytomegalovirus exposure and HLA in healthy donors. A multiplex PCR was run with 60 Vbeta primers and 13 Jbeta primers. Measured with immunoSEQ multiplex PCR; TCRdb has only the in-frame clones, and not every one. The sample has 140,000 to 150,000 clones; approximately 72% are singletons. The sequenced sample was PBMCs. Receptor source: a woman aged 60-75 years in good health and CMV-seronegative.

The V and J genes are TRBV27 and TRBJ1-4; 7 bases match TRBD1. This CDR3 is 15 amino acids long. CDR1 and CDR2 (germline): MNHEY, SMNVEV (reference sequence). The V segment lost 5 bases and the J segment 3 bases; nucleotides outside the gene matches: 6. CDR3 in amino acids: CASSPWDRSNEKLFF. The CDR3 region has the DNA TGTGCCAGCAGTCCGTGGGACAGATCTAATGAAAAACTGTTTTTT.

The rearrangement uses TRBV6-1 and TRBJ1-2; perhaps TRBD1 as D (5 bases). Germline V CDR1 and CDR2: MNHNS, SASEGT. Trimming shortened V by 2 bases and J by 5 bases, and 18 bases separated the two germline ends. The CDR3 has 16 amino acids. The CDR3 region has the DNA TGTGCCAGCAGTGAACTGGTCGGCAGGAGGGGATATGGCTACACCTTC. Translating it yields CASSELVGRRGYGYTF.

CDR3 DNA: TGCGCCAGCAGCCGGACCGGGACAGCCTCTGGAAACACCATATATTTT. Protein product: CASSRTGTASGNTIYF. The chain couples TRBV5-1 to TRBJ1-3, with 7 bases that match TRBD1. The CDR3 is 16 residues long. Germline assignment: CDR1 SGHRS and CDR2 YFSETQ. The J segment lost 0 bases and the V segment lost 4 bases, leaving 7 bases of the junction unmatched. The whole variable domain, filled in from reference TRBV5-1 and TRBJ1-3, reads KAGVTQTPRYLIKTRGQQVTLSCSPISGHRSVSWYQQTPGQGLQFLFEYFSETQRNKGNFPGRFSGRQFSNSRSEMNVSTLELGDSALYLCASSRTGTASGNTIYFGEGSWLTVV.

The V and J genes are TRBV27 and TRBJ2-1; perhaps TRBD2 as D (6 bases). V was clipped by 3 bases and J by 6 bases, with 15 bases between them. Germline V gives CDR1 MNHEY, CDR2 SMNVEV (reference sequence). The CDR3 length is 15 residues. This CDR3 reads CASSFGGINGNEQFF. In nucleotides, the CDR3 is TGTGCCAGCAGTTTTGGCGGGATTAACGGCAATGAGCAGTTCTTC.

This clone appeared a single time. The gene calls are TRBV27 and TRBJ2-6, with 7 nucleotides matching TRBD1. V gave up 7 bases and J gave up 0 bases; unmatched junction bases: 6. The CDR3 loop spans 16 amino acids. From germline, CDR1 is MNHEY and CDR2 SMNVEV (reference sequence). CDR3 sequence (DNA): TGTGCCAGCACCCTGACAGGGCCCTCTGGGGCCAACGTCCTGACTTTC. Translating it yields CASTLTGPSGANVLTF. Filled out from reference TRBV27 and TRBJ2-6, the complete variable domain reads EAQVTQNPRYLITVTGKKLTVTCSQNMNHEYMSWYRQDPGLGLRQIYYSMNVEVTDKGDVPEGYKVSRKEKRNFPLILESPSPNQTSLYFCASTLTGPSGANVLTFGAGSRLTVL.

This clone was observed a few times. The V gene is TRBV29-1, the J gene TRBJ1-5; possible D gene TRBD1, 5 bases. CDR1 SQVTM and CDR2 ANQGSEA come from the germline V gene. This CDR3 spans 16 amino acids. The ends were cut back, 2 bases at V and 4 bases at J, with 18 bases in the middle. The CDR3 coding sequence is TGCAGCGTTGAATCAGGGAAGGCCGTCCAGAATCAGCCCCAGCATTTT. Translation: CSVESGKAVQNQPQHF.

A single count supports this clone. The V and J genes are TRBV7-2 and TRBJ1-3; D gene unclear. Germline V CDR1 and CDR2: SGHTA, FQGNSA. This CDR3 has 15 amino acids. V shed 2 bases and J shed 0 bases, with 8 bases lying between them. The CDR3 DNA reads TGTGCCAGCAGCTTAAGCCCCTCCTCTGGAAACACCATATATTTT. This codes for CASSLSPSSGNTIYF.

The chain carries TRBV19 and TRBJ2-3; a possible D gene is TRBD2 (6 bases). Germline CDR1 is LNHDA and CDR2 is SQIVND (reference sequence). The CDR3 sequence is 15 residues long. Deletions cut 6 bases from V and 1 base from J, with 14 bases between. The CDR3 nucleotides read TGTGCCAGTAGCGGATGGGCGGGACGCACAGATACGCAGTATTTT. This encodes CASSGWAGRTDTQYF.

The rearrangement uses TRBV14 and TRBJ2-5, with 8 bases matching TRBD1. The ends lost 4 bases at V and 5 bases at J; junction bases unmatched: 0. The CDR3 is made up of 12 amino acids. CDR1 is SGHDN, CDR2 FVKESK, per germline. The CDR3 region has the DNA TGTGCCAGCAGCCGGACAGGGGAGACCCAGTACTTC. Its protein product is CASSRTGETQYF.

This clone was found once. This sequence joins TRBV6-5 and TRBJ2-7; D is perhaps TRBD2 (5 bases). The CDR3 runs 16 residues. The germline V and J ends were trimmed by 2 bases and 1 base, with 15 bases remaining between them. Per germline, CDR1 MNHEY and CDR2 SVGAGI. The CDR3 loop reads CASSYLDPLGSYEQYF. CDR3 coding DNA: TGTGCCAGCAGTTACCTCGACCCACTAGGTTCCTACGAGCAGTACTTC.

This clone has a handful of counts. The CDR3 sequence is CASRKLSGSSYNEQFF. The DNA for the CDR3 is TGCGCCAGCCGTAAGCTGAGCGGGAGCTCCTACAATGAGCAGTTCTTC. The chain carries TRBV5-1 and TRBJ2-1, with TRBD2 matching 8 bases. The germline gives CDR1 SGHRS, CDR2 YFSETQ. V lost 7 bases to trimming and J lost 0 bases; unmatched junction nucleotides: 9. CDR3 length equals 16 residues.

This chain links TRBV29-1 with TRBJ1-1; 9 nucleotides agree with TRBD1. V gave up 6 bases and J gave up 4 bases; unmatched junction bases: 3. CDR1 is SQVTM, CDR2 ANQGSEA, per germline. The CDR3 is made up of 12 amino acids. The DNA for the CDR3 is TGCAGCGTCGACAGGGGGAGCACTGAAGCTTTCTTT. Translation: CSVDRGSTEAFF.

This clone was found a few times. V usage is TRBV6-1 and J usage is TRBJ2-3; 9 positions match TRBD2. Germline trimming cut 6 bases from V and 2 bases from J; bases unmatched to any gene: 3. This CDR3 contains 14 residues. Germline loops: CDR1 MNHNS, CDR2 SASEGT. The CDR3 DNA reads as TGTGCCAGCAGGAAGCGGGGGGACACAGATACGCAGTATTTT. Protein product: CASRKRGDTDTQYF.

The chain employs TRBV5-4 and TRBJ2-7, with 8 bases matching TRBD2. This CDR3 region has 14 residues. Trimming at V came to 4 bases and at J to 5 bases, leaving 8 bases not matched to a gene. From germline, CDR1 is SGHNT and CDR2 YYREEE (reference sequence). In DNA, the CDR3 is TGTGCCAGCAGCCTAAAAGCGGGGGAGCACGAGCAGTACTTC. Protein product: CASSLKAGEHEQYF.

This clone was counted only a few times. The chain couples TRBV6-1 to TRBJ2-7; TRBD1 might be the D (5 bases). With 3 bases removed from V and 2 bases from J, the gap between germline ends came to 14 bases. The germline V gene has CDR1 MNHNS and CDR2 SASEGT. CDR3 length: 15 amino acids. The DNA for the CDR3 is TGTGCCAGCAGTGAGCCCCGTGCAGGGCCCTACGAGCAGTACTTC. Residues: CASSEPRAGPYEQYF.

The chain is built from TRBV9 and TRBJ2-1; D is unresolved. Trimming left V 2 bases short and J 4 bases short, with 10 bases between. CDR1 SGDLS and CDR2 YYNGEE come from the germline V gene. This CDR3 contains 14 residues. This CDR3 is CASSVLPLYNEQFF. The CDR3 DNA reads as TGTGCCAGCAGCGTTCTACCCCTTTACAATGAGCAGTTCTTC.

A single count supports this clone. The V call is TRBV7-2, the J call TRBJ2-7; 7 bases agree with TRBD1. The CDR3 is made up of 13 amino acids. V was clipped by 1 base and J by 8 bases; unmatched bases: 5. Germline V CDR1 and CDR2: SGHTA, FQGNSA. The CDR3 loop is CASSLDQGDQQYF. DNA of the CDR3: TGTGCCAGCAGCTTAGACCAGGGGGATCAGCAGTACTTC.

The genes are TRBV7-9 and TRBJ2-5, with TRBD1 matching over 7 bases. From germline, CDR1 is SEHNR and CDR2 FQNEAQ (reference sequence). V was pared by 2 bases and J by 4 bases, with 7 bases of the junction left unmatched. The CDR3 has 15 amino acids. Here the CDR3 reads CASSLKRGRGETQYF. For the CDR3, the DNA is TGTGCCAGCAGCTTAAAGAGGGGGCGCGGAGAGACCCAGTACTTC.

The chain links TRBV19 to TRBJ1-5; TRBD1 matches at 7 bases. The CDR3 sequence is 15 residues long. The germline gives CDR1 LNHDA, CDR2 SQIVND (reference sequence). V lost 0 bases and J lost 8; bases outside the gene matches: 7. The CDR3 sequence is CASSIEIQGWEPQHF. CDR3 bases: TGTGCCAGTAGTATAGAGATACAGGGGTGGGAGCCCCAGCATTTT. The entire variable domain, with the rest obtained from reference TRBV19 and TRBJ1-5, is as follows: DGGITQSPKYLFRKEGQNVTLSCEQNLNHDAMYWYRQDPGQGLRLIYYSQIVNDFQKGDIAEGYSVSREKKESFPLTVTSAQKNPTAFYLCASSIEIQGWEPQHFGDGTRLSIL.

The chain uses TRBV7-1 and TRBJ2-1; 15 bases map to TRBD2. TRBV7-1 is labeled an ORF, and its function is uncertain. CDR3 length equals 24 residues. V dropped 3 bases and J dropped 0; count of bases not matched to a gene: 21. The CDR3 protein is CASSSPGRGAGTSGRRGSYNEQFF. CDR3 sequence (DNA): TGTGCCAGCAGCTCCCCGGGGAGGGGGGCCGGGACTAGCGGGAGGAGGGGCTCCTACAATGAGCAGTTCTTC.

The chain recombines TRBV1 with TRBJ2-1; the table's D call TRBD2 went unverified against the DNA. TRBV1 is labeled a pseudogene. The CDR3 runs 19 residues. CDR3 sequence reads: CTSSQDLSMREGTYNEQFF. The CDR3 DNA is TGCACCAGCAGCCAAGATTTGTCTATGCGGGAGGGCACCTACAATGAGCAGTTCTTC.

This clone has a handful of counts. The J gene is TRBJ1-1, the V gene TRBV7-6, with D tentatively TRBD1 (5 bases). The V gene lost 2 bases and the J gene lost 5 bases, with 9 bases spanning the gap. Germline V CDR1 and CDR2: SGHVS, FNYEAQ. CDR3 length: 13 amino acids. In DNA form, the CDR3 reads TGTGCCAGCAGCTTATCAGGGCAAACTGAAGCTTTCTTT. Protein: CASSLSGQTEAFF.

This chain uses TRBV7-8 with TRBJ2-7, with 8 positions matching TRBD2. V was pared by 10 bases and J by 2 bases, with 7 bases of the junction left unmatched. The CDR3 sequence is 13 residues long. Germline V CDR1 and CDR2: SGHVS, FQNEAQ. The CDR3 nucleotides read TGTGCCACCTCCCTGCGGGGGGCCTACGAGCAGTACTTC. It translates to CATSLRGAYEQYF.

This clone was seen more than once but under ten times. The chain employs TRBV7-8 and TRBJ2-1; D is undetermined. Trimming took 0 bases from V and 6 from J, leaving 6 bases between them. Germline CDR1 is SGHVS and CDR2 is FQNEAQ. The CDR3 runs 13 residues. CDR3 in amino acids: CASSLARSNEQFF. The CDR3 DNA sequence: TGTGCCAGCAGCTTAGCACGGAGCAATGAGCAGTTCTTC.

A few counts support this clone. The chain couples TRBV6-5 to TRBJ1-2; 7 bases line up with TRBD1. CDR1 MNHEY and CDR2 SVGAGI come from the germline V gene. J lost 0 bases, V lost 6 bases, and 4 bases had no gene match. This CDR3 spans 14 amino acids. The CDR3: CASRTGTANYGYTF. The CDR3 DNA follows: TGTGCCAGCAGAACCGGGACAGCTAACTATGGCTACACCTTC.

This chain joins TRBV4-3 and TRBJ1-6, with 9 nucleotides matching TRBD1. The germline V gene encodes CDR1 LGHNA and CDR2 YSLEER. Trimming at V came to 3 bases and at J to 7 bases, leaving 4 bases not matched to a gene. This CDR3 comprises 15 residues. CDR3 amino acids: CASSQVQGANSPLHF. The CDR3 bases are TGCGCCAGCAGCCAGGTACAGGGGGCGAATTCACCCCTCCACTTT.

The V call is TRBV28, the J call TRBJ2-1, with a possible D match to TRBD2 (5 bases). This CDR3 comprises 13 residues. Per germline, CDR1 MDHEN and CDR2 SYDVKM. Trimming removed 5 bases at V and 12 bases at J, with 17 bases between. This CDR3 is CASSGGSPRGQFF. The CDR3 nucleotides are TGTGCCAGCAGTGGTGGCAGCCCACGGGGGCAGTTCTTC.

The gene calls are TRBV9 and TRBJ2-1; D perhaps matches TRBD2 (7 bases). The V end was cut by 4 bases, the J end by 5 bases, with 22 bases between. The CDR3 length is 17 residues. Germline V gives CDR1 SGDLS, CDR2 YYNGEE. CDR3 protein: CASSLQGGGSFHNEQFF. CDR3 nucleotide sequence: TGTGCCAGCAGCCTCCAAGGGGGGGGCTCCTTTCACAATGAGCAGTTCTTC.

The V and J genes are TRBV27 and TRBJ2-2, with D possibly matching TRBD2 (6 bases). CDR3 size: 15 residues. V lost 6 bases, J lost 6 bases, and 17 bases lay in between. Germline V gives CDR1 MNHEY, CDR2 SMNVEV (reference sequence). CDR3 region: CASSPLGGDPGELFF. The DNA for the CDR3 is TGTGCCAGCAGCCCACTAGGAGGGGATCCCGGGGAGCTGTTTTTT.